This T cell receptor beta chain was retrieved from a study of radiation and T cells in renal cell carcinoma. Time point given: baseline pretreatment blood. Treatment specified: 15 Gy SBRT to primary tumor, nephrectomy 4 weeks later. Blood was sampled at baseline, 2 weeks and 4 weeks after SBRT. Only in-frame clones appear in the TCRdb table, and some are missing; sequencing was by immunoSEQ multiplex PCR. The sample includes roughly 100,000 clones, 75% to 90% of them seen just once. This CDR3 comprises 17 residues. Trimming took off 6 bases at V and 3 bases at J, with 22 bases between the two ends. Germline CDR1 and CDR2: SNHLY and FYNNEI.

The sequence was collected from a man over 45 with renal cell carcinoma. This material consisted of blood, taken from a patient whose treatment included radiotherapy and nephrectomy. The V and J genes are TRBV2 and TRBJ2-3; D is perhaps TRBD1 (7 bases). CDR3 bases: TGTGCCAGCAGCGGGCCGCGGGGACAGCCCACGACAGATACGCAGTATTTT. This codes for CASSGPRGQPTTDTQYF. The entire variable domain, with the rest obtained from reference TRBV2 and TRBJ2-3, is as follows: EPEVTQTPSHQVTQMGQEVILRCVPISNHLYFYWYRQILGQKVEFLVSFYNNEISEKSEIFDDQFSVERPDGSNFTLKIRSTKLEDSAMYFCASSGPRGQPTTDTQYFGPGTRLTVL.